This paragraph reports one T cell receptor beta chain. The table lists this clone with many counts. Its recognized antigen is unknown. The read finishes 3 residues shy of the CDR3 end, and the germline J gene is used to complete it. These data come from a study of T cell clonality in common variable immunodeficiency (dated by TCRdb to about 2015). Overall study outcomes, separate from this receptor: Healthy controls shared more TCRbeta clones with each other than CVID subjects shared among themselves (p < 0.0001). CVID TCRbeta sequences reportedly showed fewer deletions and N-nucleotide insertions and lacked highly modified clones with 13 or more V deletions. Even though DNA input was equal, the average per sample came to 82,000 or so unique sequences for controls compared with roughly 30,000 for CVID samples. It was noted by the authors that sequencing of the repertoires of T cell subpopulations would be needed to clarify the cause of the increased clonality in CVID. Differences among patients in the CVID cohort limited the correlations between repertoire features and clinical complications. Increased TCRbeta clonality was found in CVID subjects compared with healthy controls (t-test p = 0.018), with the increase being most characteristic of about a third of subjects.

Diagnosis of CVID followed standard criteria, namely serum IgG, IgA and/or IgM below the normal range together with specific antibody deficiency. There were some 44 subjects in the CVID group (roughly 29 male and 15 or so female), ranging in age from about 9 to 65 years, with a mean age of roughly 40. Both CVID patients and healthy controls were predominantly of Caucasian heritage. Replacement immunoglobulin therapy had been administered to all CVID subjects for at least one year at the time of study participation. At the time of blood collection, no CVID subject was ill or was being treated with immunomodulatory or immunosuppressive medication. Heparinized peripheral whole blood samples of roughly 4.5 to 8 ml were collected from each donor. TCRbeta CDR3 repertoires were sequenced from genomic DNA of adults with common variable immune deficiency (CVID) and healthy adult controls. Diluted blood was subjected to density centrifugation over Hypaque 1077 or Ficoll-Paque for isolation of peripheral blood mononuclear cells. Genomic DNA was obtained from unsorted mononuclear cells using either Qiagen column purification or a centrifugation-based method.

Equivalent amounts of genomic DNA from CVID and control samples were used as sequencing input. For every sample, a 60 bp segment covering the rearranged TCRbeta CDR3 region was amplified and then sequenced. The immunoSEQ assay, a bias-corrected multiplex PCR with high-throughput sequencing, was employed for TCRbeta amplification. Regarding the original processing steps: Every unique nucleotide sequence was considered a clone and was annotated with V, D and J genes, copy number and frequency. Sequences were labeled productive if in frame, and non-productive if out of frame or containing stop codons. As previously described, clonality was computed from Shannon's entropy. The predicted amino acid sequences of productive clones were used to derive mean CDR3 Kyte-Doolittle hydropathy. Using the R hclust function, scaled V gene usage was clustered hierarchically with Manhattan distance and complete linkage. Sharing of clones by CDR3 amino acid sequence was evaluated by resampling 12 repertoires per group over 100 rounds. The repertoires were searched for about 70 published EBV-specific and almost 250 published CMV-specific TCRbeta sequences. Analysis left out a couple of CVID samples that produced under 10,000 sequences, so fewer than 50 CVID repertoires remained. Imported from immuneACCESS, the table was reduced by TCRdb to in-frame sequences with V and J called. These copies leave out some clones; in studies compared against another copy, an unresolved V gene accounts for under half, and the cause of the remainder is not known. That table gives V, J and clone size, and the DNA gave D and trimming. The table for this sample lists 25,000 to 30,000 clones, none of them counted only once. Around 3.2% of the sample is in the top ten clones.

Via the germline V gene (reference sequence), CDR1 is SEHNR and CDR2 FQNEAQ. The CDR3 covers 15 residues, taking in both the cysteine and the phenylalanine. Part of the CDR3 DNA is given, 36 bases translated from base 1. V is pared back by 10 bases and J by 0 bases, with 16 bases lying between the germline termini. The sequence was obtained from a human donor with common variable immunodeficiency. The rearranged segments are TRBV7-9 and TRBJ2-1; the D gene is perhaps TRBD2, from 5 matching bases. The sequencing input was peripheral blood mononuclear cells. Partial CDR3 DNA: TGTGCCACCGGCGGCGGGTCCAGCTCCTACAATGAG. Its translation is CATGGGSSSYNE. The whole CDR3 sequence reads CATGGGSSSYNEQFF.